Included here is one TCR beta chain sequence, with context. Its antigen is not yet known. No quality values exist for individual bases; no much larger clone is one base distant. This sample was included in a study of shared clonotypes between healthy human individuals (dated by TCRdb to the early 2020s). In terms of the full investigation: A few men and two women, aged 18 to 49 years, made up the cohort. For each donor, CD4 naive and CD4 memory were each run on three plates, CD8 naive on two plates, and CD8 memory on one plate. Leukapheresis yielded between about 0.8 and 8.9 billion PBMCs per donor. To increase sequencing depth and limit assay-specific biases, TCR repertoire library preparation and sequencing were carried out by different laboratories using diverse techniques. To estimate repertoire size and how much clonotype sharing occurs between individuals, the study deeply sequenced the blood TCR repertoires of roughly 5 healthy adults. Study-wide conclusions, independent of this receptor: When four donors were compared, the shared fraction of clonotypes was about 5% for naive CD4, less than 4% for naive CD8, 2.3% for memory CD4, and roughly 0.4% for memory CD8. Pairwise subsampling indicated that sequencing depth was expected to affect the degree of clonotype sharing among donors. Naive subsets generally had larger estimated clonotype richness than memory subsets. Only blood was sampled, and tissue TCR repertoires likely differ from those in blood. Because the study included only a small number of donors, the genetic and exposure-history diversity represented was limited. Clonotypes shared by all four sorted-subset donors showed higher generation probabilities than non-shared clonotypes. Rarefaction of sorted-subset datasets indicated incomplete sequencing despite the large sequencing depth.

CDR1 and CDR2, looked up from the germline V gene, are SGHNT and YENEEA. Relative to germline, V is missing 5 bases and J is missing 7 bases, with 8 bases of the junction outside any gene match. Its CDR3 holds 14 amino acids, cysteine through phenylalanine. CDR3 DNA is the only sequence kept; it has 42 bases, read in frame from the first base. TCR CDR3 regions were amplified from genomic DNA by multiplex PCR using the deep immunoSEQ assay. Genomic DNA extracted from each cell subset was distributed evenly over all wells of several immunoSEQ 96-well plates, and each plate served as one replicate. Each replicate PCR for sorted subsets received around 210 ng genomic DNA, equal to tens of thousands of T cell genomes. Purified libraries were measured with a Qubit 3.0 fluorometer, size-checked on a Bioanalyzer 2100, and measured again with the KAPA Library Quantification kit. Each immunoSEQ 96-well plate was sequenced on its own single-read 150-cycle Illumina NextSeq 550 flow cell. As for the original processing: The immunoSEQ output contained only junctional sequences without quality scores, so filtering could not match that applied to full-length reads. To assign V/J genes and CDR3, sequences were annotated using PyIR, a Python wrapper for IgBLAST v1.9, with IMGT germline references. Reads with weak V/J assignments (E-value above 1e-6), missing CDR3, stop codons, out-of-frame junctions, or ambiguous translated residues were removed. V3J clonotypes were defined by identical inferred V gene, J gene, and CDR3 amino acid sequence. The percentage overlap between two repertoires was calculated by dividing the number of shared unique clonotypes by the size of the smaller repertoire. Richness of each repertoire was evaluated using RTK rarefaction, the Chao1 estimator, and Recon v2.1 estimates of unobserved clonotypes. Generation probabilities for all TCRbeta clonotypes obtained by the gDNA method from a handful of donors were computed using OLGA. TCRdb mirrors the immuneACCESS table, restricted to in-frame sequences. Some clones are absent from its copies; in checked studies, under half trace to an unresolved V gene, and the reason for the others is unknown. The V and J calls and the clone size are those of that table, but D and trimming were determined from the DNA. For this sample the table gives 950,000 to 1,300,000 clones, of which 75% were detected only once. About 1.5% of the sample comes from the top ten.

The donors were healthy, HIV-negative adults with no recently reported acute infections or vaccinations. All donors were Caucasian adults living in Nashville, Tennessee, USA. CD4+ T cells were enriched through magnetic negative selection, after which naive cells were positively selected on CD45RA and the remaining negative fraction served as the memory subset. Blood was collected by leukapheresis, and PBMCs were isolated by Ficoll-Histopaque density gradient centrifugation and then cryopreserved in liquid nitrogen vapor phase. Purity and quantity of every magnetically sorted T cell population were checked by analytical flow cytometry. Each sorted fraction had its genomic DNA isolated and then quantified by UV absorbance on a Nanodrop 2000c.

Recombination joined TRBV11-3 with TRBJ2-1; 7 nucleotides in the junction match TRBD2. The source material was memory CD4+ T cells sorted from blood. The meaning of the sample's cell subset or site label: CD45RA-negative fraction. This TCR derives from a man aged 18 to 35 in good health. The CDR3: CASSPWGGGNEQFF. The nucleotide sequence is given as TGTGCCAGCAGCCCCTGGGGCGGGGGTAATGAGCAGTTCTTC.